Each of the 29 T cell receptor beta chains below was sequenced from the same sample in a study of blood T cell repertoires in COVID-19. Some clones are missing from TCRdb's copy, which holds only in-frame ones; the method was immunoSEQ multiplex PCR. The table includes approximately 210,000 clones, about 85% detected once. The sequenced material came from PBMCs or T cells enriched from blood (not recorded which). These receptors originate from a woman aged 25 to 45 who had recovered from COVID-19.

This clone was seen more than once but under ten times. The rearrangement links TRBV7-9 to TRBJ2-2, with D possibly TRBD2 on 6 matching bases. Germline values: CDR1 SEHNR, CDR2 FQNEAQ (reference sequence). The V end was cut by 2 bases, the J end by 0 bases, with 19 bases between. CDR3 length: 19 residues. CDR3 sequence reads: CASSLLYGTDNANTGELFF. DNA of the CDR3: TGTGCCAGCAGCTTACTTTACGGGACTGATAACGCGAACACCGGGGAGCTGTTTTTT. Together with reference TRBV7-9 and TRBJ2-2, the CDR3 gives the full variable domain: DTGVSQNPRHKITKRGQNVTFRCDPISEHNRLYWYRQTLGQGPEFLTYFQNEAQLEKSRLLSDRFSAERPKGSFSTLEIQRTEQGDSAMYLCASSLLYGTDNANTGELFFGEGSRLTVL.

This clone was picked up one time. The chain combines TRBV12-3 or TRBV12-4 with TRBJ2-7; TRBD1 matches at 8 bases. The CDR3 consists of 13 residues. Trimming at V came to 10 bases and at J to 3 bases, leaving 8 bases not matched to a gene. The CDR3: CATSLGQDYEQYF. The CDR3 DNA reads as TGTGCCACCTCTTTGGGACAGGACTACGAGCAGTACTTC.

This CDR3 reads CASSSAGTSATDTQYF. Here the CDR3 DNA reads TGTGCCAGCAGCTCCGCCGGGACTAGCGCCACAGATACGCAGTATTTT. V gene TRBV13 combines with J gene TRBJ2-3, with 10 bases identical to TRBD2. The trim removed 4 bases at V and 2 bases at J, leaving 6 bases unmatched. There are 16 residues in the CDR3. CDR1 is PRHDT and CDR2 is FYEKMQ in the germline V gene (reference sequence).

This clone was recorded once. As DNA, the CDR3 is TGTGCCATCAGGACAGGGGTAATGAACACTGAAGCTTTCTTT. This codes for CAIRTGVMNTEAFF. V and J are TRBV10-3 and TRBJ1-1; 8 bases map to TRBD1. The CDR3 totals 14 residues. The germline CDR1 and CDR2 sequences are ENHRY and SYGVKD. V was pared by 6 bases and J by 0 bases, with 3 bases of the junction left unmatched.

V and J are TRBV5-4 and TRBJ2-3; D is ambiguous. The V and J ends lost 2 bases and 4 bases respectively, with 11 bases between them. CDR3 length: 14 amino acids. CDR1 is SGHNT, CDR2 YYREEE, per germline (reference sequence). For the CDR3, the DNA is TGTGCCAGCAGCTTTGTTGGTAGCTCAGATACGCAGTATTTT. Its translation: CASSFVGSSDTQYF.

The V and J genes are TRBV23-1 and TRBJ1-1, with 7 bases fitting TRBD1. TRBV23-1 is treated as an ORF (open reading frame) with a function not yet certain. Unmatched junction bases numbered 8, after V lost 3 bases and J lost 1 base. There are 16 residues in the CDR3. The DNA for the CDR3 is TGCGCCAGCAGTCACTGGGGGACAGAGCAGAACACTGAAGCTTTCTTT. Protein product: CASSHWGTEQNTEAFF.

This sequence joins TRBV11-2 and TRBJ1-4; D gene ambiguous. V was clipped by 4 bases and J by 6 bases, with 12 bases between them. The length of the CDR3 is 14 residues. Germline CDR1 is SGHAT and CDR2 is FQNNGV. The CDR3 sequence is CASSYSRRDEKLFF. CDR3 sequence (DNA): TGTGCCAGCAGCTACTCCCGCCGGGATGAAAAACTGTTTTTT.

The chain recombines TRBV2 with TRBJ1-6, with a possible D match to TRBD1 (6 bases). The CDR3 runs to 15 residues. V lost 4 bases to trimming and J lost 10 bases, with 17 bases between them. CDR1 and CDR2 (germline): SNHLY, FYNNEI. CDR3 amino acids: CASSVPSGGRSPLHF. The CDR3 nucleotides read TGTGCCAGCAGTGTCCCCTCCGGGGGGCGATCACCCCTCCACTTT.

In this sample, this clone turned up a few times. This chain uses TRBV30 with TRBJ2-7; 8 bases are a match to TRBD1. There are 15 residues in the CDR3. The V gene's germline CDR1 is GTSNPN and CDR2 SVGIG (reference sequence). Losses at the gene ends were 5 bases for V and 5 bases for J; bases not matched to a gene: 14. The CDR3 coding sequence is TGTGCCTGGGGCCTCGACAGGGGTACTGTTGACGAGCAGTACTTC. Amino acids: CAWGLDRGTVDEQYF.

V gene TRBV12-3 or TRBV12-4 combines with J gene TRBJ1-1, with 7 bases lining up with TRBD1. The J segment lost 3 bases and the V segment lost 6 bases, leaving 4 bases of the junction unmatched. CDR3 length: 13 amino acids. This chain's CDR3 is CASSRTGDTEAFF. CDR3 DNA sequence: TGTGCCAGCAGCCGTACAGGGGACACTGAAGCTTTCTTT.

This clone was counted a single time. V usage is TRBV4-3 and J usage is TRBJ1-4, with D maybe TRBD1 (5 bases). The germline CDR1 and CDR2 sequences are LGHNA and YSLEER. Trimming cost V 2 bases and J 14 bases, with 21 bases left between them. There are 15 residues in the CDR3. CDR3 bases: TGCGCCAGCAGCCAACTATCCGGGTCCAGGACAAGTCTGTTTTTT. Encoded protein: CASSQLSGSRTSLFF.

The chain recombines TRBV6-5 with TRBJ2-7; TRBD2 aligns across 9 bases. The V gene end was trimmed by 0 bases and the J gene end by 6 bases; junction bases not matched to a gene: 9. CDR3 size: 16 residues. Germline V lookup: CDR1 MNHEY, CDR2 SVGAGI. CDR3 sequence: CASSYSKTGLAPEQYF. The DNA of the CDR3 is TGTGCCAGCAGTTACTCGAAGACGGGACTAGCACCCGAGCAGTACTTC.

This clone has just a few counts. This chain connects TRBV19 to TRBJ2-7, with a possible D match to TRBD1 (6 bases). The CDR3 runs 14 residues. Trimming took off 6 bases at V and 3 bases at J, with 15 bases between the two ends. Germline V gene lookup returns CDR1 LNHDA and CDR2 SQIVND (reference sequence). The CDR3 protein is CASSLRGWIYEQYF. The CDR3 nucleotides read TGTGCCAGTAGCCTAAGGGGGTGGATCTACGAGCAGTACTTC.

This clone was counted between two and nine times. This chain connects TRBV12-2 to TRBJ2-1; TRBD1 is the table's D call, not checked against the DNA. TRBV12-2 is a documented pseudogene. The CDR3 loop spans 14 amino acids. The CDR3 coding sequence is TGTGCAAGGGGACCGGGACAGGACGACAATGAGCAGTTCTTC. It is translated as CARGPGQDDNEQFF.

CDR3 region: CASSVGYTDTQYF. CDR3 DNA: TGTGCCAGCAGCGTAGGTTACACAGATACGCAGTATTTT. The gene calls are TRBV9 and TRBJ2-3; D gene unclear. V gave up 0 bases and J gave up 2 bases, with 4 bases separating them. Germline CDR1 is SGDLS and CDR2 is YYNGEE. CDR3 length: 13 amino acids.

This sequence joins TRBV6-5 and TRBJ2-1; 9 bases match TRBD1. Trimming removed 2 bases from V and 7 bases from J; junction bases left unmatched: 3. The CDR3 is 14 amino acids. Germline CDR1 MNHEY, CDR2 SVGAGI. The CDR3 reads CASSYGTGKNEQFF. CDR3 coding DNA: TGTGCCAGCAGTTACGGGACAGGGAAGAATGAGCAGTTCTTC.

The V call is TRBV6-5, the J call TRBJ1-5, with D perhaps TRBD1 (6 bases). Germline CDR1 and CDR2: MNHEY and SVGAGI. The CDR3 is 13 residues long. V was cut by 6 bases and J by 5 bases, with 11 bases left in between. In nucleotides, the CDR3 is TGTGCCAGCAGGGCGACAGGTTATCAGCCCCAGCATTTT. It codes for CASRATGYQPQHF.

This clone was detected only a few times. The CDR3 sequence is CASSEPGGPTYEQYF. CDR3 in DNA: TGTGCCAGCAGTGAACCGGGGGGCCCGACCTACGAGCAGTACTTC. This chain uses TRBV6-1 with TRBJ2-7; TRBD2 might be the D (7 bases). Trimming removed 2 bases at V and 2 bases at J, with 13 bases between. CDR1 is MNHNS and CDR2 is SASEGT in the germline V gene. The CDR3 runs to 15 residues.

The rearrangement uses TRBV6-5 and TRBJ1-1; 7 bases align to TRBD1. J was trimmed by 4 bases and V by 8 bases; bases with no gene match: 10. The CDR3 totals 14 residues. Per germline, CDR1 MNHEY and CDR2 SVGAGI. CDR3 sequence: CASVPGTVSTEAFF. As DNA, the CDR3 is TGTGCCAGCGTTCCCGGGACAGTCAGCACTGAAGCTTTCTTT.

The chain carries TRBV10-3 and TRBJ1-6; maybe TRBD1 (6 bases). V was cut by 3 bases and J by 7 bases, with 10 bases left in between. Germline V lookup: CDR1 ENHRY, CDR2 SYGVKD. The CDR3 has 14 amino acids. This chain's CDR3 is CAISDWQGNSPLHF. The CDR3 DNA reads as TGTGCCATCAGTGATTGGCAGGGGAATTCACCCCTCCACTTT.

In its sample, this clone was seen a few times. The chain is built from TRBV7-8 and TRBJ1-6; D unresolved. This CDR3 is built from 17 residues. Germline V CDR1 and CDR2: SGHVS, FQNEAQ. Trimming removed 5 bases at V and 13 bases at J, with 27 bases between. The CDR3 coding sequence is TGTGCCAGCAGCCGAGTCAACTTGAGAGTAGAGGGAAGGCCCCTCCACTTT. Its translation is CASSRVNLRVEGRPLHF.

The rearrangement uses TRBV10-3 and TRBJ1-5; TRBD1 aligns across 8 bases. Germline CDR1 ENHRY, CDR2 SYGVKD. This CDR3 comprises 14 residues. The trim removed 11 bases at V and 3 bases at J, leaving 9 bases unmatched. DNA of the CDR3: TGTGCCGCAAAAAAGACAGGGGACAATCAGCCCCAGCATTTT. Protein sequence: CAAKKTGDNQPQHF.

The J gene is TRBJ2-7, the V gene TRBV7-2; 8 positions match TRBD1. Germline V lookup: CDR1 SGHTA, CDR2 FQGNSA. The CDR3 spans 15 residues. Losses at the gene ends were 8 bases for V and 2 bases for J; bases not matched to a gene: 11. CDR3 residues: CASRTTGVFPYEQYF. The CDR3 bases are TGTGCCAGCCGAACGACAGGGGTGTTCCCCTACGAGCAGTACTTC. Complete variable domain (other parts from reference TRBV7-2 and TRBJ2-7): GAGVSQSPSNKVTEKGKDVELRCDPISGHTALYWYRQSLGQGLEFLIYFQGNSAPDKSGLPSDRFSAERTGGSVSTLTIQRTQQEDSAVYLCASRTTGVFPYEQYFGPGTRLTVT.

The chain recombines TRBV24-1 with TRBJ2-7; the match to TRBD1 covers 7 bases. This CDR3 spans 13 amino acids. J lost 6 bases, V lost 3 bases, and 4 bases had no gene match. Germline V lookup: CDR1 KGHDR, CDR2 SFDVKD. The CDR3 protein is CATSDTDRPEQYF. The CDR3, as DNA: TGTGCCACCAGTGATACGGACAGGCCCGAGCAGTACTTC.

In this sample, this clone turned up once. The CDR3 here is CASSPRQGADYGYTF. In DNA, the CDR3 is TGTGCCAGCAGCCCTCGACAGGGGGCGGACTATGGCTACACCTTC. The chain couples TRBV7-9 to TRBJ1-2; 10 bases agree with TRBD1. The V gene end was trimmed by 5 bases and the J gene end by 3 bases; junction bases not matched to a gene: 6. Germline loops: CDR1 SEHNR, CDR2 FQNEAQ (reference sequence). CDR3 length: 15 residues.

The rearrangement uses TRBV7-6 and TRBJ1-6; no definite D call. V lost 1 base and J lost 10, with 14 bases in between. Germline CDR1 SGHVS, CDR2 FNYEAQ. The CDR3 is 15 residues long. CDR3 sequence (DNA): TGTGCCAGCAGCTTAGACGCCAGAGTGGAGTCACCCCTCCACTTT. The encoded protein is CASSLDARVESPLHF.

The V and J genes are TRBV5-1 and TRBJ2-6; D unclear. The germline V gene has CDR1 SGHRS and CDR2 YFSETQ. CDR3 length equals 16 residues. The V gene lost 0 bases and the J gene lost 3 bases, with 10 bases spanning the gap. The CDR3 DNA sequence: TGCGCCAGCAGCTTGGCCGCGGCTAGTGGGGCCAACGTCCTGACTTTC. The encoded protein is CASSLAAASGANVLTF. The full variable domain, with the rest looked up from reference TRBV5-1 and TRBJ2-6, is KAGVTQTPRYLIKTRGQQVTLSCSPISGHRSVSWYQQTPGQGLQFLFEYFSETQRNKGNFPGRFSGRQFSNSRSEMNVSTLELGDSALYLCASSLAAASGANVLTFGAGSRLTVL.

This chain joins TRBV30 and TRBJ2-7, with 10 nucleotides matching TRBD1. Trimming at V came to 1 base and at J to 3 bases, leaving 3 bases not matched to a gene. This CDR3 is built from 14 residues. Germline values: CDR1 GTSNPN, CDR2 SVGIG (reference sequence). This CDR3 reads CAWSGGQGHYEQYF. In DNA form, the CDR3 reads TGTGCCTGGAGTGGGGGACAGGGGCACTACGAGCAGTACTTC.

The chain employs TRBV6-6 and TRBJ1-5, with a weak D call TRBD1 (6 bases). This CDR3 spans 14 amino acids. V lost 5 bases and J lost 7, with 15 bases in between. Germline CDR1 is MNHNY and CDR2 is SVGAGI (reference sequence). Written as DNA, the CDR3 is TGTGCCAGCAGTCTTACAGGGAGTGACCAGCCCCAGCATTTT. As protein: CASSLTGSDQPQHF.